The 31 T cell receptor beta chains listed next were all sequenced from one sample in a study of CD4 T cells in relation to SARS-CoV-2 and coronaviruses. Antigens for these TCRs are unknown. CD4+ T cells from unexposed donors were obtained before the COVID-19 pandemic (2011-2018). Isolation of CD4+ T cells took place after less than twelve days in culture. Produced via immunoSEQ multiplex PCR; TCRdb's table is partial and in-frame only. Among just under 30,000 clones listed, roughly three quarters were seen once. The specimen was CD4+ T cells from PBMCs, cultured in vitro. These receptors were obtained from a human donor in good health.

The chain recombines TRBV29-1 with TRBJ2-3, with a possible D match to TRBD1 (6 bases). The CDR3 totals 12 residues. The germline CDR1 and CDR2 sequences are SQVTM and ANQGSEA. V was pared by 5 bases and J by 4 bases, with 10 bases between. Here the CDR3 reads CSVTTGSDTQYF. As DNA, the CDR3 is TGCAGCGTTACTACAGGGTCAGATACGCAGTATTTT.

The V call is TRBV11-2, the J call TRBJ1-2, with no clear D. The length of the CDR3 is 12 residues. V dropped 2 bases and J dropped 4 bases, with 5 bases sitting between them. CDR1 and CDR2 from the germline V gene are SGHAT and FQNNGV. CDR3 nucleotide sequence: TGTGCCAGCAGCTTAAAAGGCTATGGCTACACCTTC. Protein product: CASSLKGYGYTF.

The chain couples TRBV3-1 (or the pseudogene TRBV3-2) to TRBJ2-7; maybe TRBD2 (5 bases). The V gene lost 3 bases and the J gene lost 3 bases, with 12 bases spanning the gap. Germline V gives CDR1 LGHDT, CDR2 YNNKEL (reference sequence). The CDR3 is 14 residues long. DNA of the CDR3: TGTGCCAGCAGCCACGGCAGGACTGTCTACGAGCAGTACTTC. This gives the protein CASSHGRTVYEQYF.

The chain couples TRBV19 to TRBJ1-1; 8 bases map to TRBD1. Germline values: CDR1 LNHDA, CDR2 SQIVND (reference sequence). V lost 5 bases to trimming and J lost 9 bases; unmatched junction nucleotides: 5. The CDR3 loop spans 12 amino acids. The CDR3 here is CASSSRGLKAFF. The CDR3 DNA reads as TGTGCCAGTAGTTCCAGGGGGCTTAAAGCTTTCTTT.

The V call is TRBV11-3, the J call TRBJ2-5; D possibly corresponds to TRBD2 (6 bases). Per the germline V gene, CDR1 is SGHNT and CDR2 is YENEEA. This CDR3 spans 13 amino acids. The V end lost 3 bases, the J end lost 3 bases, and 8 bases lay between the germline ends. The CDR3, as DNA: TGTGCCAGCAGCTTCGGCGGGGAAGAGACCCAGTACTTC. Translating it yields CASSFGGEETQYF.

The J gene is TRBJ2-7, the V gene TRBV25-1, with 12 bases lining up with TRBD2. Trimming removed 3 bases from V and 3 bases from J; junction bases left unmatched: 6. Germline loops: CDR1 MGHDK, CDR2 SYGVNS. This CDR3 has 16 residues. DNA of the CDR3: TGTGCCAGCAGTGACCCGGGACTAGCGGGTGGCTACGAGCAGTACTTC. This gives the protein CASSDPGLAGGYEQYF.

V gene TRBV10-1 combines with J gene TRBJ2-2; D ambiguous. The V end lost 4 bases, the J end lost 4 bases, and 10 bases lay between the germline ends. CDR1 and CDR2 from the germline V gene are WNHNN and SYGVQD (reference sequence). The CDR3 covers 14 residues. The CDR3 is CASSGGMGTGELFF. CDR3 bases: TGCGCCAGCAGTGGAGGCATGGGCACCGGGGAGCTGTTTTTT.

The chain links TRBV6-6 to TRBJ1-1; tentatively, D is TRBD1 (6 bases). V was trimmed by 2 bases and J by 6 bases, leaving 16 bases between them. This CDR3 is 15 amino acids long. CDR1 is MNHNY and CDR2 is SVGAGI in the germline V gene (reference sequence). CDR3: CASSYTPKGGPEAFF. CDR3 nucleotides: TGTGCCAGCAGTTACACCCCCAAAGGGGGTCCTGAAGCTTTCTTT.

The chain is built from TRBV10-2 and TRBJ2-1; D call uncertain. The V gene's germline CDR1 is WSHSY and CDR2 SAAADI. Trimming cost V 6 bases and J 7 bases, with 10 bases left between them. The CDR3 has 12 amino acids. The CDR3 region has the DNA TGCGCCAGCAGAAAGACGCAGAATGAGCAGTTCTTC. This translates into CASRKTQNEQFF.

The rearrangement joins TRBV19 to TRBJ1-1; 7 bases are shared with TRBD1. CDR3 length: 14 amino acids. Trimming at V came to 4 bases and at J to 6 bases, leaving 8 bases not matched to a gene. CDR1 and CDR2 from the germline V gene are LNHDA and SQIVND (reference sequence). The DNA of the CDR3 is TGTGCCAGTAGTACCGAGACAGGGTATCCTGAAGCTTTCTTT. Residues: CASSTETGYPEAFF.

The rearrangement links TRBV10-2 to TRBJ2-5; tentatively, D is TRBD1 or TRBD2 (5 bases each). Germline values: CDR1 WSHSY, CDR2 SAAADI. The ends were cut back, 8 bases at V and 4 bases at J, with 11 bases in the middle. There are 12 residues in the CDR3. The CDR3 region has the DNA TGCGCCAGCGGAAAGGGGACAGAGACCCAGTACTTC. Translated: CASGKGTETQYF.

The V gene is TRBV3-1 (or the pseudogene TRBV3-2), the J gene TRBJ2-5; TRBD2 agrees at 14 bases. Germline-derived CDR1 and CDR2 are LGHDT and YNNKEL (reference sequence). Trimming took 4 bases from V and 3 from J; bases not matched to a gene: 7. This CDR3 is 17 amino acids long. This CDR3 reads CASSPGLAGGLKETQYF. For the CDR3, the DNA is TGTGCCAGCAGCCCCGGACTAGCGGGGGGCCTGAAAGAGACCCAGTACTTC.

The chain employs TRBV6-5 and TRBJ2-5, with 11 bases lining up with TRBD2. V lost 4 bases to trimming and J lost 5 bases; unmatched junction nucleotides: 6. Germline CDR1 reads MNHEY; CDR2 reads SVGAGI. This CDR3 has 15 amino acids. CDR3 sequence (DNA): TGTGCCAGCAGTTCACCGGGACTAGCGGTCGAGACCCAGTACTTC. Translation gives CASSSPGLAVETQYF.

The gene calls are TRBV6-5 and TRBJ2-1, with TRBD2 matching over 12 bases. Germline CDR1 and CDR2: MNHEY and SVGAGI. J was trimmed by 4 bases and V by 7 bases; bases with no gene match: 5. The CDR3 loop spans 15 amino acids. The CDR3 protein is CASTASGGEYNEQFF. The CDR3 region has the DNA TGTGCCAGCACCGCTAGCGGGGGGGAATACAATGAGCAGTTCTTC.

The chain recombines TRBV6-5 with TRBJ2-3, with 10 bases aligning to TRBD2. The CDR3 consists of 14 residues. From germline, CDR1 is MNHEY and CDR2 SVGAGI. With 6 bases clipped from V and 1 base from J, the junction kept 1 base outside the gene matches. The CDR3 DNA sequence: TGTGCCAGCAGAGGGACTAGCGGCACAGATACGCAGTATTTT. Its translation: CASRGTSGTDTQYF.

The chain has TRBV19 and TRBJ1-5, with unresolved D. CDR3 length: 13 amino acids. Germline CDR1 reads LNHDA; CDR2 reads SQIVND (reference sequence). The V end lost 6 bases, the J end lost 1 base, and 7 bases lay between the germline ends. CDR3 loop: CASRAQSNQPQHF. The DNA of the CDR3 is TGTGCCAGTAGAGCACAGAGCAATCAGCCCCAGCATTTT. Variable domain in full (rest from reference TRBV19 and TRBJ1-5): DGGITQSPKYLFRKEGQNVTLSCEQNLNHDAMYWYRQDPGQGLRLIYYSQIVNDFQKGDIAEGYSVSREKKESFPLTVTSAQKNPTAFYLCASRAQSNQPQHFGDGTRLSIL.

This clone was picked up a small number of times. The gene calls are TRBV9 and TRBJ1-4, with D possibly TRBD1 on 5 matching bases. Per germline, CDR1 SGDLS and CDR2 YYNGEE. There are 15 residues in the CDR3. V was shortened by 0 bases and J by 11 bases, with 17 bases between the two germline ends. This chain's CDR3 is CASSVGEEGSLKLFF. The CDR3 nucleotides read TGTGCCAGCAGCGTAGGGGAGGAGGGGTCCTTGAAACTGTTTTTT.

The CDR3 here is CASSSYRAAAYGYTF. CDR3 coding DNA: TGTGCCAGCAGCTCCTACAGGGCTGCCGCCTATGGCTACACCTTC. The gene calls are TRBV7-2 and TRBJ1-2, with D possibly TRBD1 on 6 matching bases. Between the trimmed V and J ends, which lost 4 bases and 4 bases, there was a span of 16 bases. The CDR3 has 15 residues. Per germline, CDR1 SGHTA and CDR2 FQGNSA. The full variable domain, its missing parts supplied by reference TRBV7-2 and TRBJ1-2, is GAGVSQSPSNKVTEKGKDVELRCDPISGHTALYWYRQSLGQGLEFLIYFQGNSAPDKSGLPSDRFSAERTGGSVSTLTIQRTQQEDSAVYLCASSSYRAAAYGYTFGSGTRLTVV.

The chain has TRBV5-4 and TRBJ1-1; D uncertain. Trimming stripped 3 bases from V and 2 bases from J, with 11 bases between. CDR1 is SGHNT and CDR2 is YYREEE in the germline V gene (reference sequence). This CDR3 is 14 amino acids long. The CDR3 is CASSSSPLNTEAFF. CDR3 bases: TGTGCCAGCAGCTCGTCCCCACTAAACACTGAAGCTTTCTTT. Combining the CDR3 with reference TRBV5-4 and TRBJ1-1 gives the whole variable domain ETGVTQSPTHLIKTRGQQVTLRCSSQSGHNTVSWYQQALGQGPQFIFQYYREEENGRGNFPPRFSGLQFPNYSSELNVNALELDDSALYLCASSSSPLNTEAFFGQGTRLTVV.

The V call is TRBV30, the J call TRBJ1-4, with D possibly TRBD1 on 5 matching bases. Germline V lookup: CDR1 GTSNPN, CDR2 SVGIG (reference sequence). Trimming shortened V by 0 bases and J by 8 bases, and 25 bases separated the two germline ends. The CDR3 extends over 18 amino acids. In DNA form, the CDR3 reads TGTGCCTGGAGTGTAGAGGGGCCATACCCATGGCTAGGGGAAAAACTGTTTTTT. Protein sequence: CAWSVEGPYPWLGEKLFF.

This chain joins TRBV5-1 and TRBJ2-3, with 10 bases that match TRBD1. Trimming removed 4 bases from V and 4 bases from J; junction bases left unmatched: 6. The CDR3 is 15 residues long. Germline V gene sequence: CDR1 SGHRS, CDR2 YFSETQ. CDR3: CASSLDRGRADTQYF. In DNA form, the CDR3 reads TGCGCCAGCAGCCTAGACAGGGGGCGAGCAGATACGCAGTATTTT.

The rearrangement links TRBV9 to TRBJ2-6; tentative D call: TRBD2 (6 bases). The CDR3 spans 17 residues. Per germline, CDR1 SGDLS and CDR2 YYNGEE. V shed 4 bases and J shed 2 bases, with 16 bases lying between them. The CDR3 reads CASSPPEGSAGANVLTF. CDR3 nucleotides: TGTGCCAGCAGCCCCCCGGAGGGCAGCGCTGGGGCCAACGTCCTGACTTTC.

The genes are TRBV6-4 and TRBJ1-6, with D maybe TRBD1 (6 bases). This CDR3 comprises 16 residues. Germline CDR1 reads MRHNA; CDR2 reads SNTAGT. Trimming removed 6 bases at V and 9 bases at J, with 21 bases between. Here the CDR3 DNA reads TGTGCCAGCAGGACGACGGGGGGCCGCCACATTTCACCCCTCCACTTT. It is translated as CASRTTGGRHISPLHF.

The chain links TRBV13 to TRBJ1-5, with D perhaps TRBD1 (5 bases). CDR1 and CDR2 (germline): PRHDT, FYEKMQ (reference sequence). V lost 5 bases, J lost 3 bases, and 11 bases lay in between. The CDR3 is 14 amino acids. The CDR3 coding sequence is TGTGCCAGCAGCCCCCGGGGGACCAATCAGCCCCAGCATTTT. Translation: CASSPRGTNQPQHF.

The chain couples TRBV30 to TRBJ2-7; D assignment may be TRBD1 or TRBD2 (6 bases each). The ends were cut back, 4 bases at V and 4 bases at J, with 11 bases in the middle. There are 12 residues in the CDR3. In germline, CDR1 is GTSNPN, CDR2 SVGIG (reference sequence). The CDR3 region is CAWNGGPYEQYF. As DNA, the CDR3 is TGTGCCTGGAATGGGGGGCCGTACGAGCAGTACTTC.

This clone was counted a single time. V is TRBV4-1 and J is TRBJ1-3, with a weak D call TRBD1 (6 bases). CDR3 size: 16 residues. The germline V gene encodes CDR1 MGHRA and CDR2 YSYEKL. V shed 1 base and J shed 0 bases, with 10 bases lying between them. CDR3 in amino acids: CASSQGRGPSGNTIYF. The CDR3 DNA is TGCGCCAGCAGCCAAGGCAGGGGTCCCTCTGGAAACACCATATATTTT.

This clone was counted only a few times. The V gene is TRBV6-2 or TRBV6-3, the J gene TRBJ2-2, with 14 bases matching TRBD2. V shed 2 bases and J 7 bases; nucleotides not matched to a gene: 6. The CDR3 has 17 residues. Germline V CDR1 and CDR2: MNHEY, SVGEGT. The CDR3 DNA reads as TGTGCCAGCAGTTACACACCCGGACTAGCGGGGGGCGGGGAGCTGTTTTTT. Translated, it gives CASSYTPGLAGGGELFF.

The V gene is TRBV24-1, the J gene TRBJ2-7, with D perhaps TRBD1 (6 bases). CDR1 is KGHDR and CDR2 is SFDVKD in the germline V gene. The CDR3 is 13 amino acids. V shed 9 bases and J shed 4 bases, with 15 bases lying between them. CDR3 protein: CATGTRTAYEQYF. The CDR3, as DNA: TGTGCCACCGGGACACGGACGGCGTACGAGCAGTACTTC.

The chain combines TRBV5-1 with TRBJ2-3, with D uncertain. V lost 1 base and J 0 bases, leaving 6 bases between the germline ends. The CDR3 loop spans 14 amino acids. Germline loops: CDR1 SGHRS, CDR2 YFSETQ. CDR3 amino acids: CASSLMASTDTQYF. CDR3 bases: TGCGCCAGCAGCTTGATGGCTAGCACAGATACGCAGTATTTT. Full variable domain (rest looked up from reference TRBV5-1 and TRBJ2-3): KAGVTQTPRYLIKTRGQQVTLSCSPISGHRSVSWYQQTPGQGLQFLFEYFSETQRNKGNFPGRFSGRQFSNSRSEMNVSTLELGDSALYLCASSLMASTDTQYFGPGTRLTVL.

This chain joins TRBV27 and TRBJ2-3, with 8 positions matching TRBD1. Trimming took 6 bases from V and 6 from J; bases not matched to a gene: 17. The CDR3 consists of 17 residues. Germline assignment: CDR1 MNHEY and CDR2 SMNVEV (reference sequence). CDR3 sequence (DNA): TGTGCCAGCAGCTATGACAGGGGACCCAACCCGGGTGATACGCAGTATTTT. It specifies CASSYDRGPNPGDTQYF.

The chain has TRBV6-2 or TRBV6-3 and TRBJ1-3; a possible D gene is TRBD1 (6 bases). This CDR3 is 16 amino acids long. Trimming pared 5 bases from V and 0 bases from J, leaving 14 bases between. Germline V CDR1 and CDR2: MNHEY, SVGEGT. The CDR3 sequence is CASSPGDKASGNTIYF. The CDR3 DNA reads TGTGCCAGCAGTCCAGGGGACAAAGCCTCTGGAAACACCATATATTTT.